The 8 T cell receptor beta chains below all came from one sample that was sequenced in a study of patients and donors after allogeneic stem cell transplantation. TCRdb re-derived calls from the RT-PCR reads in MiXCR, one entry per CDR3 protein. Found here are approximately 200,000 distinct CDR3 sequences, roughly 40% of them singletons; the top ten hold approximately 32%. Sequenced material: blood, either unsorted or a sorted T cell fraction (not recorded which). These receptors came from a human donor who was either an allogeneic HSCT recipient or a stem cell or donor lymphocyte infusion donor (not recorded which). It is not recorded whose cells these are; they may come from a transplant donor.

This clonotype was counted between two and nine times. V and J are TRBV4-1 and TRBJ1-1; D perhaps matches TRBD1 (5 bases). CDR3 length: 15 residues. Germline values: CDR1 MGHRA, CDR2 YSYEKL. V was clipped by 2 bases and J by 1 base, with 11 bases between them. The CDR3: CASSQPDKWNTEAFF. The CDR3 DNA reads TGCGCCAGCAGCCAACCGGACAAGTGGAACACTGAAGCTTTCTTT.

The V call is TRBV6-6, the J call TRBJ2-7, with 7 bases identical to TRBD2. V lost 8 bases and J lost 6; bases outside the gene matches: 10. Germline V gene sequence: CDR1 MNHNY, CDR2 SVGAGI (reference sequence). This CDR3 region has 13 residues. For the CDR3, the DNA is TGTGCCAGCTCCTCGGACACGGGGGGCGAGCAGTACTTC. It is translated as CASSSDTGGEQYF.

This clonotype was seen more than once but under ten times. The V gene is TRBV5-1, the J gene TRBJ1-1; 7 bases line up with TRBD1. The trim removed 4 bases at V and 1 base at J, leaving 13 bases unmatched. CDR3 length equals 17 residues. Per germline, CDR1 SGHRS and CDR2 YFSETQ. CDR3 in DNA: TGCGCCAGCAGCCTGGGACAGTTAAAGGGCGGGAACACTGAAGCTTTCTTT. Protein sequence: CASSLGQLKGGNTEAFF.

The chain couples TRBV7-9 to TRBJ2-1, with 8 bases matching TRBD2. Germline V gene sequence: CDR1 SEHNR, CDR2 FQNEAQ (reference sequence). With V trimmed by 11 bases and J by 0 bases, 6 bases remained unmatched. The CDR3 runs to 14 residues. CDR3 nucleotides: TGTGCCTCCCCCCTAGCGGGCTCCTACAATGAGCAGTTCTTC. It encodes CASPLAGSYNEQFF.

This clonotype was observed at least ten times. J is TRBJ1-4 and V is TRBV5-1; D remains ambiguous. The CDR3 is 15 residues long. Germline V gene lookup returns CDR1 SGHRS and CDR2 YFSETQ. V lost 2 bases, J lost 4 bases, and 12 bases lay in between. This CDR3 is CASSFEEGLNEKLFF. In DNA, the CDR3 is TGCGCCAGCAGCTTTGAAGAGGGCCTTAATGAAAAACTGTTTTTT.

V is TRBV7-9 and J is TRBJ2-3; 12 nucleotides align to TRBD2. Trimming took 1 base from V and 2 from J; bases not matched to a gene: 7. The CDR3 is made up of 18 amino acids. Germline CDR1 and CDR2: SEHNR and FQNEAQ (reference sequence). The CDR3 DNA reads as TGTGCCAGCAGCTTAGGGCCGGGACTAGCGGGTTACACAGATACGCAGTATTTT. As protein: CASSLGPGLAGYTDTQYF.

The chain uses TRBV6-2 or TRBV6-3 and TRBJ2-2, with D possibly TRBD1 on 6 matching bases. Trimming shortened V by 7 bases and J by 3 bases, and 15 bases separated the two germline ends. The germline CDR1 and CDR2 sequences are MNHEY and SVGEGT. This CDR3 comprises 15 residues. This chain's CDR3 is CASIPGTYHTGELFF. DNA of the CDR3: TGTGCCAGCATCCCCGGGACATACCACACCGGGGAGCTGTTTTTT.

This clonotype has more than one count but fewer than ten. In DNA, the CDR3 is TGTGCCAGCAGCTCCGGGACTTCAGTCTATGGCTACACCTTC. It yields the protein CASSSGTSVYGYTF. The chain combines TRBV5-6 with TRBJ1-2; possibly TRBD1 for D (5 bases). The CDR3 runs 14 residues. Germline assignment: CDR1 SGHDT and CDR2 YYEEEE. The V end was cut by 3 bases, the J end by 4 bases, with 13 bases between.